The source of this T cell receptor beta chain is a study of immune evolution from preneoplasia to lung adenocarcinoma. In germline, CDR1 is SNHLY, CDR2 FYNNEI. CDR3 length equals 10 residues. V was shortened by 5 bases and J by 10 bases, with 6 bases between the two germline ends. The assay was immunoSEQ multiplex PCR, and TCRdb's table has in-frame clones only and misses some. The sample holds fewer than 7,000 clones; around 69% are singletons and the top ten take roughly 12%. The source material was FFPE minimally invasive lung adenocarcinoma tissue. The receptor was isolated from a person in their 70s with lung adenocarcinoma. This sequence joins TRBV2 and TRBJ2-1; no definite D call. CDR3 amino acids: CASSRREQFF. The CDR3, as DNA: TGTGCCAGCAGTCGTCGGGAGCAGTTCTTC.